This TCR beta chain was sequenced in a study of T cells in Graves' hyperthyroidism and ophthalmopathy. The cohort's ophthalmopathy patients, a group with duration under 3 months, had a Clinical Activity Score of at least 3 and a NOSPECS grade of at least 4. This CDR3 comprises 14 residues. Trimming cost V 6 bases and J 2 bases; bases outside gene matches: 6. There are many counts of this clonotype. Its antigen is unknown. General study results and limits: Ophthalmopathy was separated from stable hyperthyroidism by a 13 V-J model.

The investigators amplified TCR beta CDR3 regions from RNA transcripts. TCR CDR3 regions were first amplified by RT-PCR with HTBI primers. MiXCR was run by TCRdb on the multiplex PCR reads, yielding one entry per CDR3 protein. Among 600,000 or so distinct CDR3 sequences listed, around 15% were seen once. The chain carries TRBV12-3 or TRBV12-4 and TRBJ1-2; TRBD1 matches 7 bases. Sequencing input: blood. This receptor was taken from a woman aged 50 to 65 with Graves' ophthalmopathy. In DNA form, the CDR3 reads TGTGCCAGCAGCCCTACACAGGGGAACTATGGCTACACCTTC. Translation: CASSPTQGNYGYTF.